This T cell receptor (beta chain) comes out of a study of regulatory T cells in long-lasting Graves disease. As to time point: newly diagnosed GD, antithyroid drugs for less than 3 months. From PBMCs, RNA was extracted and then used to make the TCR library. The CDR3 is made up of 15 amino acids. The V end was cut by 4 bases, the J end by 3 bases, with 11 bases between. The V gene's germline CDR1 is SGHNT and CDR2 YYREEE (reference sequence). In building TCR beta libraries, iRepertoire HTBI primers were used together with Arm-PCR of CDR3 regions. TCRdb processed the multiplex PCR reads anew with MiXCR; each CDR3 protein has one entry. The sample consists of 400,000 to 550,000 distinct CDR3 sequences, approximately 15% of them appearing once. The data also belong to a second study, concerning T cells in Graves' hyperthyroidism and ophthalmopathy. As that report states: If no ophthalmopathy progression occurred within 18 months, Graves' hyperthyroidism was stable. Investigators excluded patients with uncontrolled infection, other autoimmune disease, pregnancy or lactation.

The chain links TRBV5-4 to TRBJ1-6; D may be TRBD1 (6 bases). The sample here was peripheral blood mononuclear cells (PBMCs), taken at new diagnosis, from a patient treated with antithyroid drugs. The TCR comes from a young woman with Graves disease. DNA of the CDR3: TGTGCCAGCAGCCCCAGGGGACACTATAATTCACCCCTCCACTTT. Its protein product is CASSPRGHYNSPLHF. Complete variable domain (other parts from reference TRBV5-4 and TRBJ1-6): ETGVTQSPTHLIKTRGQQVTLRCSSQSGHNTVSWYQQALGQGPQFIFQYYREEENGRGNFPPRFSGLQFPNYSSELNVNALELDDSALYLCASSPRGHYNSPLHFGNGTRLTVT.